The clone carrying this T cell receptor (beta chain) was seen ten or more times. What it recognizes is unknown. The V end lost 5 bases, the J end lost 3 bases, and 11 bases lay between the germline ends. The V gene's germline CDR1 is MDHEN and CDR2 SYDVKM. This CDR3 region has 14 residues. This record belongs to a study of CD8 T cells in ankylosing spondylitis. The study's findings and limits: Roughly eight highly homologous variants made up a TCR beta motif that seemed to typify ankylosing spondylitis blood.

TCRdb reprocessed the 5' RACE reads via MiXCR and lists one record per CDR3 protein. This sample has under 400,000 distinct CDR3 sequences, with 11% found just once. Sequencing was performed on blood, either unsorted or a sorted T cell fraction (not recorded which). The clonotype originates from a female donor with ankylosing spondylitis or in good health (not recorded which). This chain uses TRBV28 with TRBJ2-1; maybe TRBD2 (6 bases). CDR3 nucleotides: TGTGCCAGCAGTATCCGACTAGTCTACAATGAGCAGTTCTTC. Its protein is CASSIRLVYNEQFF.